Presented here are 30 T cell receptor beta chains from one specimen sequenced in a study of T cells after yellow fever vaccination. MiXCR, run by TCRdb on the 5' RACE reads, gives a single entry per CDR3 protein. The sample lists some 350,000 distinct CDR3 sequences; 3.5% to 4.5% were seen once. The sequenced sample was PBMCs, obtained 5 days after the yellow fever booster vaccination. The source is a man aged 18 to 29 who received the YFV17D yellow fever vaccine.

The chain joins TRBV12-3 or TRBV12-4 to TRBJ1-3; no clear D gene. The V gene lost 2 bases and the J gene lost 4 bases, with 9 bases spanning the gap. The CDR3 covers 14 residues. CDR3 DNA: TGTGCCAGCAGTTTATCGCTGGGAGGAAACACCATATATTTT. Its protein product is CASSLSLGGNTIYF.

This clonotype was counted many times. The rearrangement uses TRBV20-1 and TRBJ1-6; 8 bases agree with TRBD1. CDR1 and CDR2 (germline): DFQATT, SNEGSKA (reference sequence). Trimming at V came to 6 bases and at J to 9 bases, leaving 7 bases not matched to a gene. This CDR3 is built from 13 residues. The CDR3 DNA reads as TGCAGTGCCCCGCCAGGGGGCGGTTCACCCCTCCACTTT. It codes for CSAPPGGGSPLHF.

The V and J genes are TRBV4-3 and TRBJ2-2, with 7 bases identical to TRBD1. V trimming: 3 bases; J trimming: 5 bases; junction bases outside the gene matches: 6. Germline lookup yields CDR1 LGHNA and CDR2 YSLEER. The CDR3 covers 15 residues. CDR3: CASSQGTVQTGELFF. In nucleotides, the CDR3 is TGCGCCAGCAGCCAGGGGACAGTACAGACCGGGGAGCTGTTTTTT.

The chain recombines TRBV20-1 with TRBJ1-2, with a possible D match to TRBD1 (6 bases). There are 14 residues in the CDR3. Trimming took 5 bases from V and 4 from J, leaving 17 bases between them. Germline assignment: CDR1 DFQATT and CDR2 SNEGSKA (reference sequence). The CDR3 spells CSALGNRDGYGYTF. The CDR3 DNA is TGCAGTGCTCTCGGGAACAGGGACGGCTATGGCTACACCTTC.

This clonotype was counted only a few times. The chain carries TRBV7-6 and TRBJ2-1, with D perhaps being TRBD1 or TRBD2 (5 bases each). Germline V gene data show CDR1 as SGHVS and CDR2 as FNYEAQ. The length of the CDR3 is 16 residues. V was clipped by 4 bases and J by 0 bases, with 13 bases between them. CDR3 sequence: CASSSGRPSSYNEQFF. The CDR3 DNA reads as TGTGCCAGCAGCTCGGGACGGCCGAGCTCCTACAATGAGCAGTTCTTC.

There are a few counts of this clonotype. The chain couples TRBV5-1 to TRBJ2-3, with unresolved D. The V and J ends lost 7 bases and 1 base respectively, with 19 bases between them. The CDR3 length is 16 residues. CDR1 SGHRS and CDR2 YFSETQ come from the germline V gene. This CDR3 reads CASSYSVLPGTDTQYF. The CDR3 DNA sequence: TGCGCCAGCTCCTACTCGGTCCTCCCTGGCACAGATACGCAGTATTTT.

This clonotype was observed a handful of times. V gene TRBV20-1 combines with J gene TRBJ1-6, with a tentative D call TRBD1 (6 bases). In germline, CDR1 is DFQATT, CDR2 SNEGSKA (reference sequence). This CDR3 has 15 amino acids. Trimming left V 1 base short and J 6 bases short, with 13 bases between. The CDR3 here is CSARGAGVRNSPLHF. In DNA, the CDR3 is TGCAGTGCTAGAGGGGCAGGGGTCCGTAATTCACCCCTCCACTTT.

This clonotype was counted ten times or more. This CDR3 is CATSEQGARDTDTQYF. CDR3 nucleotides: TGTGCCACCAGTGAACAGGGGGCCCGTGACACAGATACGCAGTATTTT. The chain recombines TRBV24-1 with TRBJ2-3; 9 nucleotides line up with TRBD1. Germline assignment: CDR1 KGHDR and CDR2 SFDVKD. The CDR3 has 16 amino acids. V shed 4 bases and J 2 bases; nucleotides not matched to a gene: 6.

This chain links TRBV15 with TRBJ2-5; 8 nucleotides match TRBD1. This CDR3 has 15 residues. Germline V gene sequence: CDR1 LNHNV, CDR2 YYDKDF (reference sequence). The ends lost 6 bases at V and 3 bases at J; junction bases unmatched: 9. CDR3 sequence: CATRNGEQGEETQYF. As DNA, the CDR3 is TGTGCCACCAGGAATGGGGAACAGGGGGAAGAGACCCAGTACTTC. The whole variable domain, remainder taken from reference TRBV15 and TRBJ2-5, is DAMVIQNPRYQVTQFGKPVTLSCSQTLNHNVMYWYQQKSSQAPKLLFHYYDKDFNNEADTPDNFQSRRPNTSFCFLDIRSPGLGDTAMYLCATRNGEQGEETQYFGPGTRLLVL.

This clonotype occurred once. A much larger clone differs by one base, so this may be a read error. The chain joins TRBV12-3 or TRBV12-4 to TRBJ1-1; no reliable D call. The CDR3 is 12 residues long. This chain's CDR3 is CASSFVNTEALF. CDR3 bases: TGTGCCAGCAGTTTTGTGAACACTGAAGCTCTCTTT.

This clonotype has a count of ten or more. The chain uses TRBV7-9 and TRBJ2-7, with 7 nucleotides matching TRBD1. The CDR3 runs to 17 residues. J gave up 3 bases and V 5 bases, and 16 bases lay outside the gene matches. The germline V gene encodes CDR1 SEHNR and CDR2 FQNEAQ (reference sequence). In DNA, the CDR3 is TGTGCCAGCAGCCCCTGGAGCGCAGGGGGAATGGTCTACGAGCAGTACTTC. Its translation is CASSPWSAGGMVYEQYF.

This clonotype was counted only a few times. The gene calls are TRBV6-2 or TRBV6-3 and TRBJ2-2, with 8 bases lining up with TRBD2. The CDR3 is 15 residues long. Germline V gene lookup returns CDR1 MNHEY and CDR2 SVGEGT. With V trimmed by 5 bases and J by 6 bases, 8 bases remained unmatched. The CDR3: CASSAQRGSAGELFF. The DNA of the CDR3 is TGTGCCAGCAGTGCCCAGCGGGGGAGTGCCGGGGAGCTGTTTTTT.

Only a few counts were recorded for this clonotype. Written as DNA, the CDR3 is TGCAGCAACCAGCGGGGGGGCGTGTACAATGAGCAGTTCTTC. Protein: CSNQRGGVYNEQFF. This rearrangement joins TRBV29-1 to TRBJ2-1; 10 bases align to TRBD2. The CDR3 loop spans 14 amino acids. V shed 8 bases, J shed 4 bases, and the junction held 8 bases outside the gene matches. The V gene's germline CDR1 is SQVTM and CDR2 ANQGSEA.

This clonotype was observed many times. This chain links TRBV4-3 with TRBJ2-5; D call uncertain. The length of the CDR3 is 14 residues. The germline gives CDR1 LGHNA, CDR2 YSLEER. V dropped 4 bases and J dropped 1 base, with 10 bases sitting between them. The DNA of the CDR3 is TGCGCCAGCAGCCTTGTACACCGCCAAGAGACCCAGTACTTC. This codes for CASSLVHRQETQYF.

The V and J genes are TRBV28 and TRBJ2-3; 8 bases are shared with TRBD1. V trimming: 3 bases; J trimming: 1 base; junction bases outside the gene matches: 6. The CDR3 runs 16 residues. CDR1 is MDHEN, CDR2 SYDVKM, per germline. The CDR3 loop reads CASSFWDRWRTDTQYF. The CDR3 DNA reads as TGTGCCAGCAGTTTTTGGGACAGGTGGCGCACAGATACGCAGTATTTT.

The V gene is TRBV27, the J gene TRBJ2-1, with D possibly matching TRBD1 (5 bases). CDR1 is MNHEY and CDR2 is SMNVEV in the germline V gene (reference sequence). This CDR3 region has 13 residues. Trimming shortened V by 10 bases and J by 4 bases, and 14 bases separated the two germline ends. This chain's CDR3 is CATREFRYNEQFF. In DNA form, the CDR3 reads TGTGCCACCAGGGAATTTCGGTACAATGAGCAGTTCTTC.

In its sample, this clonotype was seen a few times. The J gene is TRBJ2-7, the V gene TRBV28; D is possibly TRBD1 (5 bases). The germline gives CDR1 MDHEN, CDR2 SYDVKM. Trimming shortened V by 3 bases and J by 2 bases, and 14 bases separated the two germline ends. The CDR3 runs to 15 residues. The CDR3 protein is CASSFTGSPTYEQYV. Written as DNA, the CDR3 is TGTGCCAGCAGTTTTACAGGCAGCCCGACCTACGAGCAGTACGTC.

The DNA of the CDR3 is TGTGCCAGCAGCTTGTGGGGCGTC. It codes for CASSLWGV. The chain couples TRBV5-8 to TRBJ2-7; no firm D call. The CDR3 totals 8 residues. CDR1 is SGHTS and CDR2 is YDEGEE in the germline V gene.

This clonotype came up many times. The chain joins TRBV9 to TRBJ2-1, with TRBD2 identical over 11 bases. There are 18 residues in the CDR3. Trimming removed 0 bases from V and 5 bases from J; junction bases left unmatched: 10. Germline loops: CDR1 SGDLS, CDR2 YYNGEE. CDR3 DNA sequence: TGTGCCAGCAGCGTAGTAGGGACTAGCGGTCCCCTTCACAATGAGCAGTTCTTC. Translated, it gives CASSVVGTSGPLHNEQFF.

The chain couples TRBV27 to TRBJ2-7; maybe TRBD1 (6 bases). Between the trimmed V and J ends, which lost 7 bases and 0 bases, there was a span of 16 bases. The CDR3 covers 15 residues. Germline lookup yields CDR1 MNHEY and CDR2 SMNVEV (reference sequence). DNA for the CDR3: TGTGCCAGCAAGCCGACAGGAACAAGCTCCTACGAGCAGTACGTC. Encoded protein: CASKPTGTSSYEQYV.

There are a few counts of this clonotype. The chain joins TRBV20-1 to TRBJ2-5, with 13 bases that match TRBD2. The CDR3 covers 14 residues. Germline CDR1 is DFQATT and CDR2 is SNEGSKA (reference sequence). Trimming took 7 bases from V and 2 from J; bases not matched to a gene: 4. CDR3 coding DNA: TGCAGTGTTCGGGGACTAGCGGGGCAAGAGACCCAGTACTTC. Its protein is CSVRGLAGQETQYF.

This clonotype was seen many times. CDR3 region: CASSLNGAVSNQPQHF. The CDR3 DNA follows: TGTGCCAGCAGCCTAAACGGGGCAGTAAGCAATCAGCCCCAGCATTTT. V and J are TRBV7-2 and TRBJ1-5, with D possibly being TRBD1 (5 bases). This CDR3 region has 16 residues. Trimming shortened V by 5 bases and J by 1 base, and 15 bases separated the two germline ends. Germline V gene data show CDR1 as SGHTA and CDR2 as FQGNSA.

The chain employs TRBV7-9 and TRBJ2-7; weak D call: TRBD2 (6 bases). This CDR3 contains 14 residues. With 4 bases removed from V and 6 bases from J, the gap between germline ends came to 16 bases. In germline, CDR1 is SEHNR, CDR2 FQNEAQ (reference sequence). CDR3 amino acids: CASSSGLERTEQYF. The CDR3 nucleotides read TGTGCCAGCAGCTCGGGACTCGAACGGACCGAGCAGTACTTC.

This clonotype showed up just a few times. The genes are TRBV4-3 and TRBJ1-2; 7 positions agree with TRBD1. The CDR3 has 15 residues. Germline V gene lookup returns CDR1 LGHNA and CDR2 YSLEER. The V and J ends lost 0 bases and 8 bases, in that order; junction bases with no gene match: 9. CDR3 region: CASSQDHRGFEGYTF. As DNA, the CDR3 is TGCGCCAGCAGCCAAGACCACAGGGGATTTGAAGGCTACACCTTC.

This CDR3 reads CASSDPPRGGYTF. CDR3 sequence (DNA): TGTGCCAGCAGTGATCCCCCCAGGGGTGGCTACACCTTC. The chain has TRBV6-4 and TRBJ1-2; maybe TRBD1 (6 bases). Germline lookup yields CDR1 MRHNA and CDR2 SNTAGT. This CDR3 comprises 13 residues. The germline V and J ends were trimmed by 3 bases and 7 bases, with 12 bases remaining between them.

This sequence joins TRBV5-6 and TRBJ1-1; the D gene is possibly TRBD1 (6 bases). The CDR3 sequence is 14 residues long. The V and J ends lost 0 bases and 7 bases respectively, with 13 bases between them. CDR1 and CDR2 from the germline V gene are SGHDT and YYEEEE. The CDR3 protein is CASSLGRGLGEAFF. CDR3 nucleotides: TGTGCCAGCAGCTTGGGCAGGGGATTGGGTGAAGCTTTCTTT.

The chain employs TRBV20-1 and TRBJ1-4; a possible D gene is TRBD1 (6 bases). The CDR3 is 15 residues long. The V end lost 0 bases, the J end lost 7 bases, and 15 bases lay between the germline ends. CDR1 DFQATT and CDR2 SNEGSKA come from the germline V gene (reference sequence). CDR3 region: CSAREPRGGIEKLFF. The CDR3 nucleotides read TGCAGTGCTAGAGAGCCCAGGGGCGGGATTGAAAAACTGTTTTTT.

The V and J genes are TRBV12-3 or TRBV12-4 and TRBJ2-1; 10 nucleotides align to TRBD2. V shed 2 bases and J 8 bases; nucleotides not matched to a gene: 3. The CDR3 is made up of 14 amino acids. The CDR3 loop is CASSLLAGDHEQFF. The CDR3 DNA reads TGTGCCAGCAGTTTACTAGCGGGGGATCATGAGCAGTTCTTC.

This clonotype was seen more than once but under ten times. The chain recombines TRBV29-1 with TRBJ2-5; a possible D gene is TRBD1 (5 bases). The CDR3 runs 12 residues. Germline V gene data show CDR1 as SQVTM and CDR2 as ANQGSEA. V lost 4 bases to trimming and J lost 0 bases, with 6 bases between them. The chain's CDR3 is CSVGQHQETQYF. The CDR3 DNA follows: TGCAGCGTTGGACAGCACCAAGAGACCCAGTACTTC.

This clonotype has ten or more counts. The chain uses TRBV5-1 and TRBJ1-3; TRBD1 might be the D (6 bases). The germline gives CDR1 SGHRS, CDR2 YFSETQ. The ends were cut back, 5 bases at V and 7 bases at J, with 16 bases in the middle. This CDR3 has 14 amino acids. CDR3 amino acids: CASSFGQRDNTIYF. The CDR3 DNA reads as TGCGCCAGCAGTTTCGGACAGCGGGACAACACCATATATTTT. Combining the CDR3 with reference TRBV5-1 and TRBJ1-3 gives the whole variable domain KAGVTQTPRYLIKTRGQQVTLSCSPISGHRSVSWYQQTPGQGLQFLFEYFSETQRNKGNFPGRFSGRQFSNSRSEMNVSTLELGDSALYLCASSFGQRDNTIYFGEGSWLTVV.